These 21 T cell receptor beta chains came from one sample sequenced in a study of beta chain features in type 1 diabetes (dated by TCRdb to between 2017 and 2018). Libraries were made using the immunoSEQ multiplex PCR assay. The High Capacity cDNA Reverse Transcription Kit was used to reverse transcribe all of the isolated RNA, meaning that expressed TCRB transcripts were what got sequenced. As stored in TCRdb, this immuneACCESS dataset retains in-frame rearrangements with V and J assigned. A fraction of the clones does not appear; measured against another copy, unresolved V genes explain less than half of the discrepancy, and the remainder lacks a known reason. In this sample the table shows some 500,000 clones, more than 9.5% of which occur a single time. The top ten clonotypes cover 0.045% to 0.06% of the sample. Material for sequencing was naive CD4+ T cells from blood. The cell subset or site label corresponds to: true naive CD4+ T cells. Every receptor here comes from a woman under 30 in good health.

This clone was counted a few times. This chain links TRBV30 with TRBJ2-3; no clear D gene. Trimming shortened V by 1 base and J by 8 bases, and 10 bases separated the two germline ends. The V gene's germline CDR1 is GTSNPN and CDR2 SVGIG (reference sequence). The CDR3 is 12 amino acids. The CDR3 DNA reads TGTGCCTGGAGTGGGACCCAAGTTACGCAGTATTTT. Amino acids: CAWSGTQVTQYF. Together with reference TRBV30 and TRBJ2-3, the CDR3 gives the full variable domain: SQTIHQWPATLVQPVGSPLSLECTVEGTSNPNLYWYRQAAGRGLQLLFYSVGIGQISSEVPQNLSASRPQDRQFILSSKKLLLSDSGFYLCAWSGTQVTQYFGPGTRLTVL.

J is TRBJ2-1 and V is TRBV6-5; D not resolved. This CDR3 is built from 14 residues. Trimming took 0 bases from V and 5 from J, leaving 8 bases between them. Germline-derived CDR1 and CDR2 are MNHEY and SVGAGI. The CDR3: CASSYSARHNEQFF. The CDR3 nucleotides read TGTGCCAGCAGTTACTCCGCCAGGCACAATGAGCAGTTCTTC.

This clone was detected a few times. The V and J genes are TRBV2 and TRBJ2-2, with 10 positions matching TRBD1. CDR3 length: 15 amino acids. CDR1 and CDR2 (germline): SNHLY, FYNNEI. V was pared by 6 bases and J by 4 bases, with 5 bases of the junction left unmatched. The CDR3 DNA reads TGTGCCAGCAGAGCCGGACAGGGGGGCACCGGGGAGCTGTTTTTT. The encoded protein is CASRAGQGGTGELFF.

The genes are TRBV9 and TRBJ1-3, with TRBD1 identical over 7 bases. Germline assignment: CDR1 SGDLS and CDR2 YYNGEE. V lost 7 bases, J lost 0 bases, and 4 bases stayed unmatched. The CDR3 runs to 14 residues. CDR3 region: CASGGGNSGNTIYF. CDR3 in DNA: TGTGCCAGCGGAGGGGGCAACTCTGGAAACACCATATATTTT.

This clone was recorded a few times. The chain joins TRBV7-9 to TRBJ2-5, with TRBD2 as a possible D gene (6 bases). V lost 9 bases to trimming and J lost 5 bases, with 10 bases between them. The CDR3 sequence is 11 residues long. CDR1 is SEHNR and CDR2 is FQNEAQ in the germline V gene (reference sequence). CDR3 residues: CASSEGETQYF. The CDR3 DNA reads TGTGCCAGTTCGGAGGGGGAGACCCAGTACTTC. Looking up the rest from reference TRBV7-9 and TRBJ2-5 gives the full variable domain: DTGVSQNPRHKITKRGQNVTFRCDPISEHNRLYWYRQTLGQGPEFLTYFQNEAQLEKSRLLSDRFSAERPKGSFSTLEIQRTEQGDSAMYLCASSEGETQYFGPGTRLLVL.

This clone was seen a handful of times. This chain joins TRBV11-2 and TRBJ2-1, with TRBD2 identical over 8 bases. CDR1 is SGHAT and CDR2 is FQNNGV in the germline V gene. The ends lost 2 bases at V and 8 bases at J; junction bases unmatched: 8. The CDR3 length is 15 residues. CDR3 bases: TGTGCCAGCAGCTTAAGAGCGGGAGCTAAAGATGAGCAGTTCTTC. Amino acids: CASSLRAGAKDEQFF.

In this sample, this clone turned up a few times. The V gene is TRBV7-2, the J gene TRBJ2-2, with D uncertain. V lost 3 bases and J lost 5, with 7 bases in between. Germline CDR1 is SGHTA and CDR2 is FQGNSA. The CDR3 runs to 13 residues. The CDR3: CASSFLGTGELFF. The DNA of the CDR3 is TGTGCCAGCAGCTTCCTGGGTACCGGGGAGCTGTTTTTT.

The chain links TRBV18 to TRBJ1-2; D uncertain. This CDR3 is built from 14 residues. Germline V lookup: CDR1 KGHSH, CDR2 LQKENI. Trimming removed 0 bases at V and 4 bases at J, with 9 bases between. CDR3 in DNA: TGTGCCAGCTCACCACCGCCAGGCTCCTATGGCTACACCTTC. Protein: CASSPPPGSYGYTF. Together with reference TRBV18 and TRBJ1-2, the CDR3 gives the full variable domain: NAGVMQNPRHLVRRRGQEARLRCSPMKGHSHVYWYRQLPEEGLKFMVYLQKENIIDESGMPKERFSAEFPKEGPSILRIQQVVRGDSAAYFCASSPPPGSYGYTFGSGTRLTVV.

This clone has a handful of counts. The chain is built from TRBV6-5 and TRBJ2-5; D is possibly TRBD1 (5 bases). The germline V gene has CDR1 MNHEY and CDR2 SVGAGI. Trimming shortened V by 5 bases and J by 1 base, and 8 bases separated the two germline ends. The CDR3 has 13 residues. CDR3 sequence: CASSRQPQETQYF. The CDR3 bases are TGTGCCAGCAGTCGACAGCCCCAAGAGACCCAGTACTTC.

Only a few counts were recorded for this clone. This chain connects TRBV7-2 to TRBJ2-2; D might be TRBD1 or TRBD2, each matching 5 bases. Trimming stripped 1 base from V and 6 bases from J, with 12 bases between. CDR3 length: 15 amino acids. The germline V gene encodes CDR1 SGHTA and CDR2 FQGNSA. CDR3 sequence: CASSLVGTNAGELFF. The CDR3 DNA sequence: TGTGCCAGCAGCTTAGTCGGGACCAACGCCGGGGAGCTGTTTTTT.

This clone was counted at least ten times. The V gene is TRBV21-1, the J gene TRBJ2-2. TRBV21-1 is a pseudogene locus. This CDR3 has 14 residues. CDR3: CASSVPRCSGELFF. The DNA for the CDR3 is TGTGCCAGCAGCGTCCCCCGATGTTCCGGGGAGCTGTTTTTT.

J is TRBJ2-1 and V is TRBV9, with TRBD2 matching over 11 bases. The CDR3 covers 15 residues. Germline trimming cut 5 bases from V and 9 bases from J; bases unmatched to any gene: 10. CDR1 is SGDLS, CDR2 YYNGEE, per germline. CDR3 protein: CASSPSGRNPPEQFF. DNA for the CDR3: TGTGCCAGCAGTCCTAGCGGGAGGAACCCTCCTGAGCAGTTCTTC.

The CDR3 protein is CASSLVVTRRTGELFF. The CDR3 nucleotides read TGTGCCAGCAGCTTAGTTGTGACTAGGCGTACCGGGGAGCTGTTTTTT. This rearrangement joins TRBV7-2 to TRBJ2-2; D is possibly TRBD2 (6 bases). Germline CDR1 reads SGHTA; CDR2 reads FQGNSA. This CDR3 is 16 amino acids long. Trimming left V 1 base short and J 5 bases short, with 14 bases between.

This clone has just a few counts. The chain's CDR3 is CASSQEGQGRTSYNSPLHF. The CDR3 DNA is TGCGCCAGCAGCCAAGAAGGACAGGGGAGAACATCCTATAATTCACCCCTCCACTTT. The chain couples TRBV4-1 to TRBJ1-6; 9 bases are shared with TRBD1. V gave up 0 bases and J gave up 1 base; unmatched junction bases: 7. Per the germline V gene, CDR1 is MGHRA and CDR2 is YSYEKL. CDR3 length: 19 amino acids.

This clone occurred a few times. The V call is TRBV19, the J call TRBJ2-5; no clear D gene. CDR1 and CDR2 (germline): LNHDA, SQIVND (reference sequence). V was clipped by 2 bases and J by 5 bases, with 9 bases between them. The CDR3 consists of 13 residues. CDR3 nucleotide sequence: TGTGCCAGTAGTATAATCGGTTCGGAGACCCAGTACTTC. It codes for CASSIIGSETQYF.

The chain uses TRBV19 and TRBJ2-5; 9 nucleotides align to TRBD2. The CDR3 is 13 residues long. J lost 5 bases, V lost 6 bases, and 4 bases had no gene match. Germline V gives CDR1 LNHDA, CDR2 SQIVND (reference sequence). CDR3 in DNA: TGTGCCAGTAGGACTAGCGGTGGGGAGACCCAGTACTTC. It codes for CASRTSGGETQYF.

The gene calls are TRBV28 and TRBJ2-3, with D tentatively TRBD2 (6 bases). The germline V gene encodes CDR1 MDHEN and CDR2 SYDVKM. The V and J ends lost 2 bases and 6 bases respectively, with 6 bases between them. The CDR3 covers 12 residues. The CDR3 spells CASSLAGDTQYF. In DNA, the CDR3 is TGTGCCAGCAGTTTAGCGGGGGATACGCAGTATTTT.

The chain recombines TRBV14 with TRBJ2-3; weak D call: TRBD2 (7 bases). The CDR3 runs to 16 residues. Trimming shortened V by 3 bases and J by 2 bases, and 15 bases separated the two germline ends. Germline CDR1 is SGHDN and CDR2 is FVKESK. The CDR3 DNA reads TGTGCCAGCAGCCAGAAAACAGGGACTATCACAGATACGCAGTATTTT. Translating gives CASSQKTGTITDTQYF. Full variable domain (rest looked up from reference TRBV14 and TRBJ2-3): EAGVTQFPSHSVIEKGQTVTLRCDPISGHDNLYWYRRVMGKEIKFLLHFVKESKQDESGMPNNRFLAERTGGTYSTLKVQPAELEDSGVYFCASSQKTGTITDTQYFGPGTRLTVL.

The chain is built from TRBV4-3 and TRBJ2-1; D may be TRBD1 (7 bases). This CDR3 has 14 amino acids. Germline V CDR1 and CDR2: LGHNA, YSLEER. V was trimmed by 8 bases and J by 4 bases, leaving 15 bases between them. Here the CDR3 reads CASRRDSTYNEQFF. The DNA for the CDR3 is TGCGCCAGCCGGCGGGACAGTACGTACAATGAGCAGTTCTTC.

This clone has just a few counts. The rearrangement uses TRBV9 and TRBJ2-3; TRBD1 is a possible D gene (6 bases). V gave up 0 bases and J gave up 6 bases, with 11 bases separating them. This CDR3 is 14 amino acids long. Germline CDR1 and CDR2: SGDLS and YYNGEE. In nucleotides, the CDR3 is TGTGCCAGCAGCGTAGCAGGGGTGGGGGATACGCAGTATTTT. It yields the protein CASSVAGVGDTQYF.

The chain couples TRBV7-2 to TRBJ1-2, with D tentatively TRBD1 (5 bases). This CDR3 comprises 13 residues. Trimming took off 9 bases at V and 5 bases at J, with 16 bases between the two ends. The germline V gene encodes CDR1 SGHTA and CDR2 FQGNSA. As DNA, the CDR3 is TGTGCCAGTACTCGAGGGGCTAGGTATGGCTACACCTTC. It specifies CASTRGARYGYTF.